This T cell receptor (beta chain) was obtained from a study of cytomegalovirus exposure and HLA in healthy donors. Notes on the study in general: Based on reports, TCR beta sequences accurately predicted HLA-A and HLA-B alleles for most subjects. The investigators catalogued 150 or so TCR beta chains as cytomegalovirus-associated. Several top significant clusters appeared, in a later analysis, to be linked to common viral pathogens.

On this clone itself: Its antigen is still unknown.

In germline, CDR1 is SNHLY, CDR2 FYNNEI. Between the trimmed V and J ends, which lost 6 bases and 4 bases, there was a span of 15 bases. The CDR3 consists of 14 residues. PCR involved 60 Vbeta and 13 Jbeta primers. Method: immunoSEQ multiplex PCR; TCRdb's copy keeps in-frame clones and lacks some. This sample contains tens of thousands of clones. This receptor was obtained from a woman aged 25 to 39 in good health and CMV-seronegative. Material: PBMCs. This chain links TRBV2 with TRBJ1-1, with TRBD1 as a possible D gene (6 bases). The CDR3 nucleotides read TGTGCCAGCAGCCTACAGGGTAGTAGCACTGAAGCTTTCTTT. Protein: CASSLQGSSTEAFF.